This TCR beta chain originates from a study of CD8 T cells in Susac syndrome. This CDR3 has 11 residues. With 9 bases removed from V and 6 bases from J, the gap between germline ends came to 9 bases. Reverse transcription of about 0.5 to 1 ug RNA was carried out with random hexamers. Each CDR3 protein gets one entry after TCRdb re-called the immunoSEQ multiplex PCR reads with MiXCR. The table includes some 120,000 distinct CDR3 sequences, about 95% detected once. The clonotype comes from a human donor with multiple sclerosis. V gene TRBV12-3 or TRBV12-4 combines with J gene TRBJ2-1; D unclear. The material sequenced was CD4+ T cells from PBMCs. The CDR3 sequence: CASTTGNEQFF. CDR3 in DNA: TGTGCCAGTACTACGGGCAATGAGCAGTTCTTC.